This is a list of T cell receptor beta chains from one sample in a study of T cell repertoires in cytomegalovirus infection. TCRdb analysed the reads with MiXCR anew, one entry per CDR3 protein. Among over 300,000 distinct CDR3 sequences listed, about a sixth were seen once. Sequenced material: PBMCs. The receptors were gathered from a human donor in good health (CMV status not recorded). Some clones in this sample may be carry-over from other donors' samples. Both conserved end residues are part of each CDR3. The D gene is left open where the match is weak. A clone size is listed for some rows: how often the clone was seen (once, few, many), or a class if it is expanded.

j_call,d_call,clone_size,v_call,cdr3_nt,cdr3_aa
TRBJ1-5,TRBD1,many,TRBV28,TGTGCCAGCAGTTCCGGGACAGGGTACCAGCCCCAGCATTTT,CASSSGTGYQPQHF
TRBJ1-6,TRBD1,.,TRBV20-1,TGCAGTGCTAGACTAGTAATACAGGGGACCAATTCACCCCTCCACTTT,CSARLVIQGTNSPLHF
TRBJ1-3,TRBD1,many,TRBV7-8,TGTGCCAGCAGCTCAATCTACAGGGGAGAGCTAGATTTT,CASSSIYRGELDF
TRBJ2-3,TRBD2,few,TRBV5-5,TGTGCCAGCAGCAAACTAGCGACTAGCACAGATACGCAGTATTTT,CASSKLATSTDTQYF
TRBJ2-3,TRBD2,.,TRBV7-2,TGTGCCAGCAGCTCTCCTAGCGGGGGGCCTACGCAGTATTTT,CASSSPSGGPTQYF
TRBJ1-5,.,few,TRBV6-6,TGTGCCAGCAGTTACTCCCCCGTAGGGGATCGCCAGCCCCAGCATTTT,CASSYSPVGDRQPQHF
TRBJ2-2,TRBD2,.,TRBV29-1,TGCAGCGTTCGGACTAGTGATGTGAACACCGGGGAGCTGTTTTTT,CSVRTSDVNTGELFF
TRBJ1-5,.,few,TRBV12-3/TRBV12-4,TGTGCCAGCAGTTTAGCGGCAGTAGACCAGCCCCAGCATTTT,CASSLAAVDQPQHF
TRBJ1-6,TRBD1,many,TRBV4-1,TGCGCCAGCAGCCCGCGCGGGGGACAGGGCAATTCACCCCTCCACTTT,CASSPRGGQGNSPLHF
TRBJ2-1,TRBD2,.,TRBV24-1,TGTGCCACCAGTGATGCGGGGGAGGGCAATGAGCAGTTCTTC,CATSDAGEGNEQFF
TRBJ2-7,TRBD1,few,TRBV3-1,TGTGCCAGCAGCCAAGGGGACAGCTTCTACGAGCAGTACTTC,CASSQGDSFYEQYF
TRBJ2-3,.,many,TRBV28,TGTGCCAGCAGTGGGGTATTTTCTCCAAACTCGACAACGCAGTATTTT,CASSGVFSPNSTTQYF
TRBJ2-5,.,few,TRBV5-8,TGTGCCAGCAGCCACGGACGGGCCATGGAGACCCAGTACTTC,CASSHGRAMETQYF
TRBJ1-1,.,few,TRBV29-1,TGCAGCGTTGACGCAGGCCGTTCCACTGAAGCTTTCTTT,CSVDAGRSTEAFF
TRBJ2-5,.,many,TRBV24-1,TGTGCCACCAGTGGGTCATCGGCGTGGGAGACCCAGTACTTC,CATSGSSAWETQYF
TRBJ2-2,.,few,TRBV7-8,TGTGCCGCCCGACCGGGAATACCAACCGGGGAGCTGTTTTTT,CAARPGIPTGELFF
TRBJ1-2,TRBD1,.,TRBV2,TGTGCCAGCACCGGGACAGGGGGAAATAGCGGCTACACCTTC,CASTGTGGNSGYTF
TRBJ2-6,.,few,TRBV5-1,TGCGCCAGCAGCCAAGGACAGCCCGGGGCCAACGTCCTGACTTTC,CASSQGQPGANVLTF
TRBJ1-5,TRBD1,few,TRBV4-1,TGCGCCAGCAGCCAAGAGAGGGACAGATATCAGCCCCAGCATTTT,CASSQERDRYQPQHF
TRBJ1-5,.,.,TRBV19,TGTGCCAGTAGGCTAAACATTTTCAGCAATCAGCCCCAGCATTTT,CASRLNIFSNQPQHF
TRBJ1-2,.,few,TRBV12-3/TRBV12-4,TGTGCCAGCAGTCGCGTGGGGGAATATGGCTACACCTTC,CASSRVGEYGYTF
TRBJ1-1,.,.,TRBV18,TGTGCCAGCTCCCGCGGGGGACGACCACTGAACACTGAAGCTTTCTTT,CASSRGGRPLNTEAFF
TRBJ2-2,TRBD2,.,TRBV3-1,TGTGCCAGCAGCCAAGAGAAGATAGCGGGAGATACCGGGGAGCTGTTTTTT,CASSQEKIAGDTGELFF
TRBJ2-3,TRBD2,.,TRBV6-5,TGTGCCAGCAGTTACTCGGGCCCGGGGGGTGCGCAGTATTTT,CASSYSGPGGAQYF
TRBJ1-4,TRBD1,.,TRBV6-1,TGTGCCAGCAGTGAAGAAGTAGGGGGCGGTGAAAAACTGTTTTTT,CASSEEVGGGEKLFF
TRBJ2-1,.,.,TRBV7-2,TGTGCCAGCAGCATGGACAGTGACGGTGAGCAGTTCTTC,CASSMDSDGEQFF
TRBJ1-5,.,many,TRBV7-9,TGTGCCACCGAAGTCAGCAATCAGCCCCAGCATTTT,CATEVSNQPQHF
TRBJ1-1,TRBD1,few,TRBV11-1,TGTGCCAGCAGCTTCACCGACAGGGGGACTGAAGCTTTCTTT,CASSFTDRGTEAFF
TRBJ1-5,TRBD1,.,TRBV10-3,TGTGCCATCAGTGATCGGGGACAGGTCCATCAGCCCCAGCATTTT,CAISDRGQVHQPQHF
TRBJ1-1,.,.,TRBV28,TGTGCCAGCAGTCCATGGGGACCCCGTGAAGCTTTCTTT,CASSPWGPREAFF
TRBJ2-3,TRBD2,few,TRBV6-6,TGTGCCAGCAGTTCCGGGCGGGGGAGCACAGATACGCAGTATTTT,CASSSGRGSTDTQYF
TRBJ1-2,.,many,TRBV7-2,TGTGCCAGCAGCTTAGCCCGACAGAGTGGCTACACCTTC,CASSLARQSGYTF
TRBJ2-1,.,many,TRBV7-8,TGTGCCAGCAGCGTTGGAGACCTTACCTACTACAATGAGCAGTTCTTC,CASSVGDLTYYNEQFF
TRBJ1-6,TRBD1,few,TRBV6-1,TGTGCCAGCAGTGAAGTCGGGACAGAGAATTCACCCCTCCACTTT,CASSEVGTENSPLHF
TRBJ2-7,TRBD1,many,TRBV28,TGTGCCAGCAGTATCCTGGGACAGGGGCACGAGCAGTACTTC,CASSILGQGHEQYF
TRBJ2-1,TRBD2,many,TRBV7-9,TGTGCCAGCACCATCCCCCCAGCGGGGGGGTTAAATGAGCAGTTCTTC,CASTIPPAGGLNEQFF
TRBJ1-1,TRBD1,many,TRBV5-8,TGTGCCAGCAGCTTGGCGAGGACAGGGGATAGGGCTAACACTGAAGCTTTCTTT,CASSLARTGDRANTEAFF
TRBJ2-2,TRBD1,.,TRBV7-9,TGTGCCAGCAGCTTCCCGGGACAGGGGCCCGGGGAGCTGTTTTTT,CASSFPGQGPGELFF
TRBJ2-7,.,many,TRBV5-1,TGCGCCAGCAGCCCGGGTGGCGGGATAAGAACCTACGAGCAGTACTTC,CASSPGGGIRTYEQYF
TRBJ1-5,.,few,TRBV6-6,TGTGCCAGCAGTTACTCATACAGCAATCAGCCCCAGCATTTT,CASSYSYSNQPQHF
TRBJ2-7,.,few,TRBV28,TGTGCCAGCAGTTCCACTTTGGGTTACGAGCAGTACTTC,CASSSTLGYEQYF
TRBJ2-1,TRBD2,.,TRBV20-1,TGCAGTGCCAAAATAGCGGGGGTCTACAATGAGCAGTTCTTC,CSAKIAGVYNEQFF
TRBJ1-1,.,.,TRBV20-1,TGCAGTGCCGCGCAGGGGCTGAACACTGAAGCTTTCTTT,CSAAQGLNTEAFF
TRBJ2-5,.,few,TRBV20-1,TGCAGTGCTAGAGATTTGGGGGGACAGCCCCAAGAGACCCAGTACTTC,CSARDLGGQPQETQYF
TRBJ2-3,.,many,TRBV7-9,TGTGCCAGCAGCTTAGCGAGCACAGATACGCAGTATTTT,CASSLASTDTQYF
TRBJ2-5,TRBD1,.,TRBV6-6,TGTGCCAGCCTATACTATGGACAGGAAGAGACCCGGTACTTC,CASLYYGQEETRYF
TRBJ2-1,TRBD1,once,TRBV28,TGTGCCAGCAGTCCGTGGGGGACAGGGTTCTACAATGAGCAGTTCTTC,CASSPWGTGFYNEQFF
TRBJ2-7,.,.,TRBV6-6,TGTGCCACCAAAACCCCGACGGCAGGGACCCCCTACGAGCAGTACTTC,CATKTPTAGTPYEQYF
TRBJ2-1,TRBD2,many,TRBV7-2,TGTGCCAGCAGCTTCCAGCGGGGTACGTATGAGCAGTTCTTC,CASSFQRGTYEQFF
TRBJ2-7,.,.,TRBV20-1,TGCAGTGCTAGGAAGGCCCCGACGGGGGCATACGAGCAGTACTTC,CSARKAPTGAYEQYF
TRBJ2-3,.,.,TRBV7-4,TGTGCCAGCAGCTTTGGTGGTGGAGGTGATGCAGATACGCAGTATTTT,CASSFGGGGDADTQYF